What follows describes a single TCR beta chain. Antigen unknown. The sample is drawn from a study of cytomegalovirus exposure and HLA in healthy donors. Overall study results and limits: A subsequent analysis found that TCR clusters from the first cohort also tended to co-occur in the 120 validation repertoires, with around 94% of cluster scores above 0.

V dropped 4 bases and J dropped 7; count of bases not matched to a gene: 13. The CDR3 sequence is 15 residues long. CDR1 and CDR2 (germline): SQVTM, ANQGSEA. Data came from immunoSEQ multiplex PCR; TCRdb stores just in-frame clones and leaves some out. Among around 250,000 clones listed, around 91% were seen once. V usage is TRBV29-1 and J usage is TRBJ2-1, with TRBD1 identical over 7 bases. Sequencing input: PBMCs. The TCR originated in a woman between 18 and 30 years old in good health and CMV-seronegative. CDR3 in amino acids: CSVGWDVRGLNEQFF. DNA for the CDR3: TGCAGCGTTGGGTGGGATGTCAGGGGGTTAAATGAGCAGTTCTTC.